These 11 T cell receptor beta chains came from one sample sequenced in a study of cytomegalovirus exposure and HLA in healthy donors. 13 Jbeta primers and 60 Vbeta primers were used for the PCR. Sequencing used immunoSEQ multiplex PCR; TCRdb keeps in-frame clones, though not all of them. This table holds 60,000 to 75,000 clones, about three quarters found once. Material for sequencing was PBMCs. The receptors come from a woman between 40 and 55 years old in good health and CMV-seropositive.

The chain uses TRBV29-1 and TRBJ1-5; D is unclear. This CDR3 has 13 residues. The V end was cut by 4 bases, the J end by 6 bases, with 13 bases between. Per germline, CDR1 SQVTM and CDR2 ANQGSEA. The chain's CDR3 is CSVGRGGGQPQHF. The CDR3 DNA follows: TGCAGCGTTGGGCGGGGAGGCGGTCAGCCCCAGCATTTT.

This chain joins TRBV19 and TRBJ1-2; no clear D gene. Per germline, CDR1 LNHDA and CDR2 SQIVND (reference sequence). The CDR3 has 11 amino acids. V was pared by 5 bases and J by 8 bases, with 9 bases between. CDR3 amino acids: CASSQTRGYTF. CDR3 sequence (DNA): TGTGCCAGTAGTCAAACGAGGGGCTACACCTTC.

The chain joins TRBV29-1 to TRBJ2-3; a weak D match, TRBD1 (6 bases). CDR3 length: 16 residues. Germline values: CDR1 SQVTM, CDR2 ANQGSEA. With 7 bases removed from V and 0 bases from J, the gap between germline ends came to 20 bases. CDR3 nucleotide sequence: TGCAGCGCCGATCCGGGACACCTCTTCAGCACAGATACGCAGTATTTT. Its translation: CSADPGHLFSTDTQYF.

The J gene is TRBJ2-5, the V gene TRBV5-8; 7 positions match TRBD1. V lost 2 bases, J lost 1 base, and 8 bases stayed unmatched. Germline V gene sequence: CDR1 SGHTS, CDR2 YDEGEE. CDR3 size: 16 residues. The CDR3 DNA sequence: TGTGCCAGCAGCTTCCCCGGGACAGAAGCCCAAGAGACCCAGTACTTC. Its translation is CASSFPGTEAQETQYF. Looking up the rest from reference TRBV5-8 and TRBJ2-5 gives the full variable domain: EAGVTQSPTHLIKTRGQQATLRCSPISGHTSVYWYQQALGLGLQFLLWYDEGEERNRGNFPPRFSGRQFPNYSSELNVNALELEDSALYLCASSFPGTEAQETQYFGPGTRLLVL.

This sequence joins TRBV10-3 and TRBJ1-5; tentative D call: TRBD1 (5 bases). CDR1 is ENHRY and CDR2 is SYGVKD in the germline V gene. The CDR3 is 16 amino acids. The V and J ends lost 5 bases and 2 bases respectively, with 16 bases between them. This chain's CDR3 is CAISFGGSGGNQPQHF. CDR3 bases: TGTGCCATCAGTTTCGGGGGGTCTGGAGGCAATCAGCCCCAGCATTTT.

This clone was observed a few times. This chain connects TRBV2 to TRBJ2-1, with D possibly matching TRBD2 (5 bases). CDR3 length equals 13 residues. V shed 11 bases and J shed 0 bases, with 11 bases lying between them. Per germline, CDR1 SNHLY and CDR2 FYNNEI. The CDR3 nucleotides are TGTGCCCCCAGCGGTAGCTCCTACAATGAGCAGTTCTTC. This sequence encodes CAPSGSSYNEQFF. Combining the CDR3 with reference TRBV2 and TRBJ2-1 gives the whole variable domain EPEVTQTPSHQVTQMGQEVILRCVPISNHLYFYWYRQILGQKVEFLVSFYNNEISEKSEIFDDQFSVERPDGSNFTLKIRSTKLEDSAMYFCAPSGSSYNEQFFGPGTRLTVL.

V is TRBV30 and J is TRBJ1-2; D not resolved. This CDR3 has 12 residues. V lost 4 bases and J lost 7, with 13 bases in between. Germline V gene sequence: CDR1 GTSNPN, CDR2 SVGIG (reference sequence). This CDR3 is CAWNDFDGGYTF. CDR3 nucleotide sequence: TGTGCCTGGAATGACTTCGACGGTGGCTACACCTTC.

The V gene is TRBV30, the J gene TRBJ1-4, with 10 bases aligning to TRBD1. Trimming removed 5 bases from V and 8 bases from J; junction bases left unmatched: 2. The CDR3 length is 12 residues. Germline CDR1 GTSNPN, CDR2 SVGIG (reference sequence). The CDR3 protein is CAWGQGGEKLFF. CDR3 nucleotides: TGTGCCTGGGGACAGGGGGGAGAAAAACTGTTTTTT.

The V call is TRBV7-9, the J call TRBJ1-2, with D possibly being TRBD1 (6 bases). Trimming pared 4 bases from V and 5 bases from J, leaving 8 bases between. The CDR3 covers 12 residues. The germline gives CDR1 SEHNR, CDR2 FQNEAQ (reference sequence). The CDR3 DNA is TGTGCCAGCAGCTGGGACACTTATGGCTACACCTTC. Its translation is CASSWDTYGYTF.

The chain uses TRBV19 and TRBJ2-7, with 12 bases identical to TRBD2. The CDR3 is 17 residues long. V shed 1 base, J shed 1 base, and the junction held 5 bases outside the gene matches. Per the germline V gene, CDR1 is LNHDA and CDR2 is SQIVND (reference sequence). The CDR3 DNA sequence: TGTGCCAGTAGTATAGGGGGACTAGCGGGCCATTCCTACGAGCAGTACTTC. As protein: CASSIGGLAGHSYEQYF.

This chain links TRBV30 with TRBJ2-1; 7 nucleotides agree with TRBD2. Unmatched junction bases numbered 9, after V lost 2 bases and J lost 2 bases. Germline V gives CDR1 GTSNPN, CDR2 SVGIG (reference sequence). There are 16 residues in the CDR3. CDR3 amino acids: CAWSSPTSRPYNEQFF. CDR3 DNA: TGTGCCTGGAGTTCTCCGACTAGCAGACCCTACAATGAGCAGTTCTTC. Filled out from reference TRBV30 and TRBJ2-1, the complete variable domain reads SQTIHQWPATLVQPVGSPLSLECTVEGTSNPNLYWYRQAAGRGLQLLFYSVGIGQISSEVPQNLSASRPQDRQFILSSKKLLLSDSGFYLCAWSSPTSRPYNEQFFGPGTRLTVL.